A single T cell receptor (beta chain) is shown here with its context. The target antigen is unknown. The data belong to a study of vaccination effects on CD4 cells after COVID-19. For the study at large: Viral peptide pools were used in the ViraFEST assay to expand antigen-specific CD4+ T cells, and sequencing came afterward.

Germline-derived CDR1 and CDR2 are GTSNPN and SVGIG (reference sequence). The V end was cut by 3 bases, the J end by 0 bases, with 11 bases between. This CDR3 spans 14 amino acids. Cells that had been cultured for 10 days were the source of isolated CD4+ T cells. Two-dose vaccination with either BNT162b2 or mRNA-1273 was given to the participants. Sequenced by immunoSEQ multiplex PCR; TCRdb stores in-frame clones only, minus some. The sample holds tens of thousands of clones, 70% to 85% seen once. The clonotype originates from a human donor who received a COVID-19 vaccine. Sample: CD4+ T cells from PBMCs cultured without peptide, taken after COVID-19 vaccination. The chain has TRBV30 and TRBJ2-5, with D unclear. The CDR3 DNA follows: TGTGCCTGGAGCGAAATTAGGGACCAAGAGACCCAGTACTTC. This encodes CAWSEIRDQETQYF.